A single sample gave rise to the 26 T cell receptor beta chains below, sequenced in a study of T cells after yellow fever vaccination. TCRdb independently ran MiXCR on the 5' RACE reads; one entry per CDR3 protein. The sample carries fewer than 400,000 distinct CDR3 sequences, around 10% recorded once. The specimen was CD4+ T cells sorted from PBMCs, collected 45 days after the yellow fever booster vaccination. Receptors were obtained from a man between 18 and 35 years old who received the YFV17D yellow fever vaccine.

The chain combines TRBV5-1 with TRBJ1-2; D unclear. CDR1 and CDR2 (germline): SGHRS, YFSETQ. The germline V and J ends were trimmed by 4 bases and 1 base, with 11 bases remaining between them. The CDR3 has 14 amino acids. The CDR3: CASSPSSFNYGYTF. The DNA for the CDR3 is TGCGCCAGCAGCCCCTCCAGTTTTAACTATGGCTACACCTTC.

J is TRBJ2-5 and V is TRBV6-5, with TRBD1 as a possible D gene (6 bases). V was clipped by 7 bases and J by 3 bases, with 15 bases between them. Germline V gene sequence: CDR1 MNHEY, CDR2 SVGAGI. The CDR3 totals 14 residues. The CDR3 sequence is CASTPPQGKETQYF. In DNA form, the CDR3 reads TGTGCCAGCACTCCCCCACAGGGCAAAGAGACCCAGTACTTC.

The sample holds many counts of this clonotype. The chain links TRBV5-1 to TRBJ1-4; D perhaps matches TRBD1 (5 bases). This CDR3 comprises 14 residues. The V end was cut by 4 bases, the J end by 6 bases, with 13 bases between. Germline V lookup: CDR1 SGHRS, CDR2 YFSETQ. CDR3 loop: CASSMSGTDEKLFF. CDR3 DNA sequence: TGCGCCAGCAGCATGTCCGGGACGGATGAAAAACTGTTTTTT.

This clonotype came up a few times. J is TRBJ1-1 and V is TRBV6-5, with D hard to call. The germline V and J ends were trimmed by 0 bases and 5 bases, with 10 bases remaining between them. Per the germline V gene, CDR1 is MNHEY and CDR2 is SVGAGI. The CDR3 consists of 14 residues. The CDR3 DNA is TGTGCCAGCAGTTACTCTGCTGGGAGGACTGAAGCTTTCTTT. This translates into CASSYSAGRTEAFF.

The chain is built from TRBV24-1 and TRBJ2-3, with a weak D call TRBD2 (6 bases). The CDR3 totals 16 residues. The V end lost 4 bases, the J end lost 4 bases, and 17 bases lay between the germline ends. Per the germline V gene, CDR1 is KGHDR and CDR2 is SFDVKD. For the CDR3, the DNA is TGTGCCACCAGTGAATGGACGCAAAGCGGGCCAGATACGCAGTATTTT. This codes for CATSEWTQSGPDTQYF.

The rearrangement uses TRBV9 and TRBJ1-2; D remains ambiguous. Trimming stripped 7 bases from V and 4 bases from J, with 11 bases between. Per germline, CDR1 SGDLS and CDR2 YYNGEE. This CDR3 is 12 amino acids long. The DNA for the CDR3 is TGTGCCAGCGGCAGGCGAGCCTATGGCTACACCTTC. Residues: CASGRRAYGYTF.

The rearrangement joins TRBV7-9 to TRBJ2-5; D may be TRBD1 or TRBD2 (5 bases each). V lost 3 bases and J lost 3, with 8 bases in between. Germline assignment: CDR1 SEHNR and CDR2 FQNEAQ (reference sequence). The CDR3 is 13 amino acids. CDR3: CASSFMGEETQYF. The CDR3, as DNA: TGTGCCAGCAGCTTCATGGGGGAAGAGACCCAGTACTTC.

This clonotype was counted a few times. The CDR3 DNA reads as TGTGCCAGCACCGGGAGCGAGAATTCACCCCTCCACTTT. Translating it yields CASTGSENSPLHF. This chain links TRBV6-5 with TRBJ1-6; D not resolved. CDR1 and CDR2 (germline): MNHEY, SVGAGI. V lost 7 bases and J 7 bases, leaving 11 bases between the germline ends. The CDR3 has 13 residues.

This clonotype was observed a handful of times. The V call is TRBV25-1, the J call TRBJ2-5; a weak D match, TRBD1 (6 bases). In germline, CDR1 is MGHDK, CDR2 SYGVNS. The CDR3 has 15 residues. V was clipped by 8 bases and J by 1 base, with 17 bases between them. In DNA form, the CDR3 reads TGTGCCAGCTATACACCTGGACAGACCCAAGAGACCCAGTACTTC. Translating it yields CASYTPGQTQETQYF.

In its sample, this clonotype was seen a few times. The J gene is TRBJ2-4, the V gene TRBV9; the D gene could be TRBD1 or TRBD2 (6 bases each). V lost 4 bases and J 2 bases, leaving 31 bases between the germline ends. Per germline, CDR1 SGDLS and CDR2 YYNGEE. CDR3 length: 21 residues. DNA of the CDR3: TGTGCCAGCAGCCCAGAGAGATCCGGGGGCAAAATAATCGGGTCCAAAAACATTCAGTACTTC. Its translation is CASSPERSGGKIIGSKNIQYF.

This clonotype was found many times. V usage is TRBV12-3 or TRBV12-4 and J usage is TRBJ2-3; 9 nucleotides agree with TRBD2. This CDR3 region has 18 residues. The J segment lost 2 bases and the V segment lost 3 bases, leaving 12 bases of the junction unmatched. The CDR3 loop is CASSLGRRGGGATDTQYF. CDR3 in DNA: TGTGCCAGCAGTTTGGGAAGACGGGGCGGGGGGGCCACAGATACGCAGTATTTT.

This clonotype was counted at least ten times. V and J are TRBV3-1 and TRBJ2-1, with D hard to call. The CDR3 extends over 14 amino acids. The V gene's germline CDR1 is LGHDT and CDR2 YNNKEL (reference sequence). V was shortened by 4 bases and J by 8 bases, with 15 bases between the two germline ends. The CDR3 region has the DNA TGTGCCAGCAGCCTCACCGCAGGTAGATATGAGCAGTTCTTC. This encodes CASSLTAGRYEQFF.

This clonotype was counted a few times. The chain combines TRBV24-1 with TRBJ1-2, with D tentatively TRBD1 (6 bases). Per the germline V gene, CDR1 is KGHDR and CDR2 is SFDVKD. The V gene lost 4 bases and the J gene lost 6 bases, with 14 bases spanning the gap. This CDR3 has 14 amino acids. CDR3 DNA: TGTGCCACCAGTGACCCGGCCAGGGGCCATGGCTACACCTTC. Translating it yields CATSDPARGHGYTF.

This clonotype occurred a few times. CDR3 nucleotides: TGCGCCAGCAGCCAACGATACGGGGGGAGCACAGATACGCAGTATTTT. It encodes CASSQRYGGSTDTQYF. The chain recombines TRBV4-3 with TRBJ2-3; TRBD2 aligns across 7 bases. V lost 2 bases, J lost 0 bases, and 5 bases stayed unmatched. The CDR3 contains 16 residues. From germline, CDR1 is LGHNA and CDR2 YSLEER.

This clonotype was counted many times. The chain links TRBV4-1 to TRBJ2-4; no firm D call. Trimming took 3 bases from V and 0 from J, leaving 6 bases between them. The length of the CDR3 is 14 residues. CDR1 MGHRA and CDR2 YSYEKL come from the germline V gene. The CDR3 loop is CASSHPIAKNIQYF. The CDR3, as DNA: TGCGCCAGCAGCCACCCGATAGCCAAAAACATTCAGTACTTC.

This clonotype was counted a few times. The chain carries TRBV21-1 and TRBJ2-7. TRBV21-1 is annotated as a pseudogene. The CDR3 is 13 residues long. The CDR3 loop reads CASSNIGGYEQYF. CDR3 nucleotides: TGTGCCAGCAGCAATATCGGCGGCTACGAGCAGTACTTC.

This clonotype turned up a few times. The rearrangement uses TRBV5-1 and TRBJ2-7, with D perhaps matching TRBD1 or TRBD2 (6 bases each). The CDR3 loop spans 14 amino acids. Per germline, CDR1 SGHRS and CDR2 YFSETQ. V gave up 4 bases and J gave up 6 bases, with 17 bases separating them. CDR3 sequence (DNA): TGCGCCAGCAGCGTCGGAGGGAGCAGGGGCGAGCAGTACTTC. It specifies CASSVGGSRGEQYF.

This clonotype showed up many times. This sequence joins TRBV5-1 and TRBJ1-1; D is uncertain. Germline values: CDR1 SGHRS, CDR2 YFSETQ. This CDR3 is built from 15 residues. With 5 bases removed from V and 5 bases from J, the gap between germline ends came to 19 bases. CDR3 bases: TGCGCCAGCAGACACTACGGGAGAGGGAGGACTGAAGCTTTCTTT. It yields the protein CASRHYGRGRTEAFF.

This clonotype came up a few times. The gene calls are TRBV6-2 or TRBV6-3 and TRBJ1-5; tentative D call: TRBD1 (6 bases). The CDR3 totals 15 residues. Trimming shortened V by 2 bases and J by 2 bases, and 10 bases separated the two germline ends. Germline CDR1 MNHEY, CDR2 SVGEGT. This CDR3 is CASSYRGARNQPQHF. CDR3 nucleotides: TGTGCCAGCAGTTACCGGGGGGCCCGCAATCAGCCCCAGCATTTT.

J is TRBJ1-1 and V is TRBV15; D uncertain. The germline gives CDR1 LNHNV, CDR2 YYDKDF (reference sequence). The CDR3 is made up of 16 amino acids. With 3 bases removed from V and 1 base from J, the gap between germline ends came to 15 bases. The CDR3 loop is CATSSTPGFGNTEAFF. CDR3 DNA: TGTGCCACCAGCAGTACTCCAGGTTTTGGGAACACTGAAGCTTTCTTT.

This clonotype was counted many times. The gene calls are TRBV7-2 and TRBJ2-3; D perhaps matches TRBD1 (6 bases). This CDR3 has 14 amino acids. CDR1 is SGHTA and CDR2 is FQGNSA in the germline V gene. The germline V and J ends were trimmed by 2 bases and 3 bases, with 9 bases remaining between them. The chain's CDR3 is CASSLLQGTDTQYF. CDR3 nucleotide sequence: TGTGCCAGCAGCTTACTACAGGGTACAGATACGCAGTATTTT.

This clonotype was found many times. For the CDR3, the DNA is TGTGCCACCAGTGGGGGGACTAGCGGGGGCAACAATGAGCAGTTCTTC. Amino acids: CATSGGTSGGNNEQFF. The chain couples TRBV24-1 to TRBJ2-1; 14 nucleotides agree with TRBD2. The trim removed 5 bases at V and 5 bases at J, leaving 4 bases unmatched. The CDR3 is 16 amino acids. Germline values: CDR1 KGHDR, CDR2 SFDVKD.

The chain is built from TRBV7-2 and TRBJ2-3; no firm D call. Germline-derived CDR1 and CDR2 are SGHTA and FQGNSA. Between the trimmed V and J ends, which lost 5 bases and 2 bases, there was a span of 17 bases. This CDR3 is 16 amino acids long. The CDR3 sequence is CASSPQQKRPTDTQYF. The CDR3 nucleotides read TGTGCCAGCAGCCCTCAACAGAAGAGGCCCACAGATACGCAGTATTTT.

The gene calls are TRBV7-9 and TRBJ2-6; D is perhaps TRBD1 (5 bases). CDR3 length: 19 amino acids. Germline CDR1 SEHNR, CDR2 FQNEAQ (reference sequence). Deletions cut 0 bases from V and 0 bases from J, with 15 bases between. DNA of the CDR3: TGTGCCAGCAGCTTAGCGCTAGGACACAGAAGCTCTGGGGCCAACGTCCTGACTTTC. As protein: CASSLALGHRSSGANVLTF.

The V gene is TRBV6-2 or TRBV6-3, the J gene TRBJ2-2; 9 bases agree with TRBD1. CDR3 size: 16 residues. Germline CDR1 is MNHEY and CDR2 is SVGEGT. Unmatched junction bases numbered 13, after V lost 7 bases and J lost 7 bases. Here the CDR3 DNA reads TGTGCCAGCACCAACCGGGACAGGGCGTTTGGCGGGGAGCTGTTTTTT. Its translation is CASTNRDRAFGGELFF.

V and J are TRBV5-1 and TRBJ2-3; 7 nucleotides match TRBD2. The germline V gene encodes CDR1 SGHRS and CDR2 YFSETQ. The length of the CDR3 is 13 residues. V was clipped by 2 bases and J by 6 bases; unmatched bases: 3. In DNA form, the CDR3 reads TGCGCCAGCAGCTTTTTTAGCGGGGATACGCAGTATTTT. It encodes CASSFFSGDTQYF.